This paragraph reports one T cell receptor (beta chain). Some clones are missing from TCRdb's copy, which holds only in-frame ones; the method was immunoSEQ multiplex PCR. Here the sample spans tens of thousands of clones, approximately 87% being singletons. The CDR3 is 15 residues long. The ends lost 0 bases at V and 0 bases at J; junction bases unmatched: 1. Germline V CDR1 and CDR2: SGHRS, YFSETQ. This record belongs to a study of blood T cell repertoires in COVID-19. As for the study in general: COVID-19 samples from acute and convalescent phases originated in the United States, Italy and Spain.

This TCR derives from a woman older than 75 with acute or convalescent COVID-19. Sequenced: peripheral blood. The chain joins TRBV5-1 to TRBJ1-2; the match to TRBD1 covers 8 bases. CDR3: CASSLGGQANYGYTF. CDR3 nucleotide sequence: TGCGCCAGCAGCTTGGGGGGACAGGCTAACTATGGCTACACCTTC. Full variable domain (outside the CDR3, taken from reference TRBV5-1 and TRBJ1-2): KAGVTQTPRYLIKTRGQQVTLSCSPISGHRSVSWYQQTPGQGLQFLFEYFSETQRNKGNFPGRFSGRQFSNSRSEMNVSTLELGDSALYLCASSLGGQANYGYTFGSGTRLTVV.